Below are 14 T cell receptor beta chains sequenced from a single sample in a study of blood T cell repertoires in COVID-19. Clones were sequenced by immunoSEQ multiplex PCR, and TCRdb holds only the in-frame ones, with some missing. The table records 300,000 to 350,000 clones, about 90% of them present only once. Sample: peripheral blood. Receptor source: a young man with active or convalescent COVID-19.

This chain connects TRBV6-2 or TRBV6-3 to TRBJ2-7, with TRBD1 matching over 12 bases. CDR1 is MNHEY, CDR2 SVGEGT, per germline. V trimming: 2 bases; J trimming: 6 bases; junction bases outside the gene matches: 5. The CDR3 has 15 amino acids. CDR3 loop: CASSYPTGQGAEQYF. The CDR3 DNA is TGTGCCAGCAGTTACCCTACGGGACAGGGGGCCGAGCAGTACTTC.

The rearrangement uses TRBV19 and TRBJ2-2; D is ambiguous. CDR3 length: 13 residues. V was cut by 5 bases and J by 4 bases, with 8 bases left in between. CDR1 and CDR2 from the germline V gene are LNHDA and SQIVND (reference sequence). The CDR3 is CASSLASTGELFF. CDR3 nucleotide sequence: TGTGCCAGTAGTCTTGCGAGCACCGGGGAGCTGTTTTTT.

The chain uses TRBV28 and TRBJ2-3, with D uncertain. The CDR3 is 14 residues long. The V end was cut by 3 bases, the J end by 1 base, with 8 bases between. From germline, CDR1 is MDHEN and CDR2 SYDVKM. CDR3 sequence (DNA): TGTGCCAGCAGTTTGGAGTCCCGCACAGATACGCAGTATTTT. Translating gives CASSLESRTDTQYF.

The table lists this clone with a few counts. The V gene is TRBV28, the J gene TRBJ2-3; a weak D match, TRBD2 (6 bases). The V gene's germline CDR1 is MDHEN and CDR2 SYDVKM. Trimming cost V 10 bases and J 2 bases, with 16 bases left between them. The CDR3 contains 14 residues. Here the CDR3 DNA reads TGTGCCACCGGGCTTGGGGGGAACACAGATACGCAGTATTTT. Its translation: CATGLGGNTDTQYF.

The CDR3 coding sequence is TGTGCCAGTAGCATCAGGGCCATCTATGGCTACACCTTC. Protein: CASSIRAIYGYTF. J is TRBJ1-2 and V is TRBV19; perhaps TRBD1 as D (5 bases). Germline CDR1 reads LNHDA; CDR2 reads SQIVND (reference sequence). The length of the CDR3 is 13 residues. Trimming stripped 6 bases from V and 4 bases from J, with 12 bases between.

The genes are TRBV27 and TRBJ2-2; 10 bases align to TRBD1. There are 16 residues in the CDR3. With 0 bases clipped from V and 5 bases from J, the junction kept 3 bases outside the gene matches. From germline, CDR1 is MNHEY and CDR2 SMNVEV (reference sequence). Here the CDR3 reads CASSLSGQGFTGELFF. The CDR3 DNA follows: TGTGCCAGCAGTTTATCGGGACAGGGGTTTACCGGGGAGCTGTTTTTT.

The chain links TRBV7-2 to TRBJ1-4; D is perhaps TRBD1 (6 bases). V was trimmed by 5 bases and J by 7 bases, leaving 17 bases between them. The CDR3 is 15 residues long. In germline, CDR1 is SGHTA, CDR2 FQGNSA. The CDR3 DNA reads as TGTGCCAGCAGCAAAGGGGGGGGGCTTAGTGAAAAACTGTTTTTT. Protein product: CASSKGGGLSEKLFF.

In DNA, the CDR3 is TGTGCCAGCAGCGTAGCCCCAGGAGGGTCGGATGGCTACACCTTC. It translates to CASSVAPGGSDGYTF. The V and J genes are TRBV9 and TRBJ1-2; no clear D gene. The germline V gene encodes CDR1 SGDLS and CDR2 YYNGEE. CDR3 size: 15 residues. The V and J ends lost 0 bases and 6 bases respectively, with 15 bases between them.

This clone showed up just once. The chain couples TRBV29-1 to TRBJ2-3; D not resolved. Germline CDR1 SQVTM, CDR2 ANQGSEA. The V end lost 4 bases, the J end lost 2 bases, and 10 bases lay between the germline ends. The CDR3 sequence is 13 residues long. CDR3 DNA sequence: TGCAGCGTTGTCCCTAGTTCCACAGATACGCAGTATTTT. Amino acids: CSVVPSSTDTQYF.

This clone was detected once. The CDR3 sequence: CASSPGLAGGETQYF. CDR3 bases: TGTGCCAGCAGCCCGGGACTAGCGGGAGGGGAGACCCAGTACTTC. The genes are TRBV28 and TRBJ2-5, with 16 bases identical to TRBD2. The CDR3 runs 15 residues. The trim removed 6 bases at V and 5 bases at J, leaving 3 bases unmatched. CDR1 and CDR2 from the germline V gene are MDHEN and SYDVKM.

This sequence joins TRBV20-1 and TRBJ2-2; TRBD2 matches at 12 bases. This CDR3 is built from 17 residues. Germline loops: CDR1 DFQATT, CDR2 SNEGSKA (reference sequence). The junction had 8 bases not matched to a gene; V was cut back by 6 bases and J by 0 bases. The CDR3: CSASGGLAGTNTGELFF. Here the CDR3 DNA reads TGCAGTGCGAGTGGTGGACTAGCGGGAACGAACACCGGGGAGCTGTTTTTT.

The V and J genes are TRBV2 and TRBJ2-3; 7 bases agree with TRBD2. This CDR3 comprises 16 residues. The junction had 6 bases not matched to a gene; V was cut back by 3 bases and J by 0 bases. From germline, CDR1 is SNHLY and CDR2 FYNNEI. The CDR3, as DNA: TGTGCCAGCAGTGATCCCCTAGCGGAGAGCACAGATACGCAGTATTTT. Protein sequence: CASSDPLAESTDTQYF.

Written as DNA, the CDR3 is TGCGCCAGCAGCCCATACGTGTGGCTAGCGGGGGACGAGCAGTACTTC. Amino acids: CASSPYVWLAGDEQYF. This chain links TRBV4-3 with TRBJ2-7; 10 positions agree with TRBD2. V gave up 4 bases and J gave up 5 bases; unmatched junction bases: 11. Per germline, CDR1 LGHNA and CDR2 YSLEER. The CDR3 sequence is 16 residues long.

This clone is a singleton in its sample. The chain recombines TRBV11-2 with TRBJ1-5; TRBD1 matches at 11 bases. V was clipped by 1 base and J by 4 bases; unmatched bases: 6. Germline V gene sequence: CDR1 SGHAT, CDR2 FQNNGV. The CDR3 has 17 residues. The CDR3, as DNA: TGTGCCAGCAGCTTAGGCCGGACAGGGGGCGCAAATCAGCCCCAGCATTTT. This sequence encodes CASSLGRTGGANQPQHF.